A single TCR beta chain is shown here with its context. Germline V gives CDR1 SGHTA, CDR2 FQGNSA. V trimming: 1 base; J trimming: 3 bases; junction bases outside the gene matches: 3. CDR3 length: 15 residues. Using its own MiXCR run on the 5' RACE reads, TCRdb lists one record per CDR3 protein. The sample lists some 500,000 distinct CDR3 sequences, about 20% occurring once. The data are from a study of identical twins. The same data also went into a second study, on T cells expressing NK-cell markers.

The chain couples TRBV7-2 to TRBJ2-5; 9 nucleotides line up with TRBD2. This receptor was identified in a woman between 18 and 30 years old in good health. The sequencing sample was made of CD4+ T cells sorted from blood. CDR3 loop: CASSLGASGKETQYF. The CDR3 nucleotides are TGTGCCAGCAGCTTAGGAGCTAGCGGGAAAGAGACCCAGTACTTC.